This entry lists 9 T cell receptor beta chains sequenced from one sample in a study of cytomegalovirus exposure and HLA in healthy donors. The PCR used 60 Vbeta and 13 Jbeta primers. Data came from immunoSEQ multiplex PCR; TCRdb stores just in-frame clones and leaves some out. The data hold about 76,000 clones, with about 66% observed a single time. Sequencing used PBMCs. These receptors all stem from a man aged 55-75 years in good health and CMV-seropositive.

The chain links TRBV27 to TRBJ2-3; D gene unclear. The ends were cut back, 4 bases at V and 1 base at J, with 9 bases in the middle. CDR3 length: 14 amino acids. CDR1 and CDR2 from the germline V gene are MNHEY and SMNVEV (reference sequence). This chain's CDR3 is CASSSPRGTDTQYF. CDR3 DNA sequence: TGTGCCAGCAGTTCCCCCCGAGGCACAGATACGCAGTATTTT.

The genes are TRBV19 and TRBJ2-2; D is perhaps TRBD1 (5 bases). Per germline, CDR1 LNHDA and CDR2 SQIVND (reference sequence). V lost 7 bases, J lost 4 bases, and 13 bases lay in between. The length of the CDR3 is 14 residues. As DNA, the CDR3 is TGTGCCAGTAAGGTCCAGGGTGGCACCGGGGAGCTGTTTTTT. It codes for CASKVQGGTGELFF.

As regards this clone: One end of the junction is discordant with germline, which a read error may explain. The V and J genes are TRBV7-9 and TRBJ2-7; maybe TRBD1 (6 bases). Per germline, CDR1 SEHNR and CDR2 FQNEAQ (reference sequence). CDR3 length: 17 residues. The CDR3 DNA follows: TGTTCCAGCAGCTTAGCGCCCGGGGCAGGGGCGGGCAACGAGCAGTACTTC. Protein sequence: CSSSLAPGAGAGNEQYF.

J is TRBJ2-7 and V is TRBV27, with 8 bases that match TRBD1. The CDR3 sequence is 16 residues long. Germline values: CDR1 MNHEY, CDR2 SMNVEV (reference sequence). J lost 3 bases, V lost 3 bases, and 10 bases had no gene match. This CDR3 is CASSFSWGTGSYEQYF. CDR3 in DNA: TGTGCCAGCAGTTTCAGCTGGGGGACAGGTAGCTACGAGCAGTACTTC.

The chain combines TRBV25-1 with TRBJ2-7; TRBD1 aligns across 9 bases. Germline V gene lookup returns CDR1 MGHDK and CDR2 SYGVNS. This CDR3 region has 14 residues. V was pared by 8 bases and J by 2 bases, with 7 bases of the junction left unmatched. The CDR3 region is CASRPDRGPYEQYF. CDR3 in DNA: TGTGCCAGCCGCCCGGACAGGGGACCCTACGAGCAGTACTTC.

This clone showed up just a few times. Here the CDR3 reads CASSGWTLGGTEAFF. The CDR3 DNA is TGTGCCAGCAGCGGATGGACGTTGGGGGGGACTGAAGCTTTCTTT. J is TRBJ1-1 and V is TRBV5-4; a weak D match, TRBD1 (5 bases). The CDR3 totals 15 residues. Germline V CDR1 and CDR2: SGHNT, YYREEE (reference sequence). V was clipped by 4 bases and J by 5 bases, with 18 bases between them.

The chain links TRBV7-9 to TRBJ2-1; 10 positions agree with TRBD2. Germline V CDR1 and CDR2: SEHNR, FQNEAQ (reference sequence). V gave up 5 bases and J gave up 8 bases; unmatched junction bases: 15. This CDR3 has 17 amino acids. The CDR3 protein is CASSLGLAAFEVDEQFF. The CDR3 nucleotides read TGTGCCAGCAGCCTTGGACTAGCGGCCTTCGAAGTGGATGAGCAGTTCTTC.

The chain links TRBV10-2 to TRBJ2-5; D gene uncertain. Trimming left V 3 bases short and J 2 bases short, with 4 bases between. Germline V lookup: CDR1 WSHSY, CDR2 SAAADI. This CDR3 comprises 12 residues. The CDR3 DNA sequence: TGCGCCAGCAGTGAATCACAAGAGACCCAGTACTTC. Translation gives CASSESQETQYF.

This CDR3 reads CASSPGGEREAFF. Written as DNA, the CDR3 is TGTGCCAGCTCACCGGGCGGGGAACGTGAAGCTTTCTTT. The rearrangement uses TRBV18 and TRBJ1-1; D is unresolved. This CDR3 has 13 residues. CDR1 and CDR2 (germline): KGHSH, LQKENI. V was cut by 3 bases and J by 7 bases, with 12 bases left in between.